The clone carrying this TCR beta chain was seen more than once but under ten times. Its target is not known. The data derive from a study of OX40 agonist ivuxolimab in advanced cancers. Study-level results: At 0.1-3.0 mg/kg, partial responders had clonal expansion among the lowest observed. Relative to CD4+, CD8+ T cells held more expanded clones on average.

Data came from immunoSEQ multiplex PCR; TCRdb stores just in-frame clones and leaves some out. The sample has roughly 55,000 clones; around 87% are singletons. The sample consisted of CD4+ or CD8+ T cells sorted from blood, taken in a trial of the OX40 agonist ivuxolimab. This receptor was taken from an adult with an advanced solid tumor such as melanoma, head and neck, liver or kidney cancer.

CDR3 DNA sequence: TGCGCCAGCAGCCAAGGAGACTTCGGGGTTACTGAAGCTTTCTTT. It encodes CASSQGDFGVTEAFF. The V gene is TRBV4-3, the J gene TRBJ1-1, with no clear D. Trimming pared 1 base from V and 5 bases from J, leaving 14 bases between. This CDR3 has 15 amino acids. The germline CDR1 and CDR2 sequences are LGHNA and YSLEER.